This passage covers 10 T cell receptor beta chains from one sample sequenced in a study of blood T cell repertoires in COVID-19. Using immunoSEQ multiplex PCR, the repertoire was profiled, and TCRdb retains in-frame clones only, with some absent. The repertoire consists of approximately 22,000 clones, with more than 90% occurring once and the leading ten covering about 7.4%. Sequencing was done on a sample of peripheral blood. These TCRs come from a man aged 65 to 85 with active COVID-19.

This chain uses TRBV4-3 with TRBJ2-5; D is perhaps TRBD2 (5 bases). The CDR3 sequence is 14 residues long. Germline CDR1 and CDR2: LGHNA and YSLEER. The V and J ends lost 1 base and 1 base respectively, with 7 bases between them. The CDR3 sequence is CASSQGLAQETQYF. The CDR3 DNA is TGCGCCAGCAGCCAAGGTCTAGCCCAAGAGACCCAGTACTTC.

This sequence joins TRBV4-3 and TRBJ2-3; 8 nucleotides match TRBD2. This CDR3 spans 15 amino acids. Germline V gives CDR1 LGHNA, CDR2 YSLEER. V shed 5 bases, J shed 2 bases, and the junction held 6 bases outside the gene matches. CDR3 DNA: TGCGCCAGCAGCGCGGGAGGATCGTTCACAGATACGCAGTATTTT. Amino acid sequence: CASSAGGSFTDTQYF.

CDR3 in amino acids: CASSPGRTGGTYEQYF. The CDR3 region has the DNA TGCGCCAGCAGCCCGGGGAGGACAGGAGGTACGTACGAGCAGTACTTC. The rearrangement links TRBV5-1 to TRBJ2-7, with D perhaps TRBD1 (7 bases). Germline loops: CDR1 SGHRS, CDR2 YFSETQ. Trimming shortened V by 4 bases and J by 4 bases, and 21 bases separated the two germline ends. CDR3 length equals 16 residues.

This rearrangement joins TRBV7-3 to TRBJ2-2, with 7 bases fitting TRBD2. The CDR3 sequence is 13 residues long. The germline gives CDR1 SGHTA, CDR2 FQGTGA. J lost 7 bases, V lost 7 bases, and 6 bases had no gene match. The CDR3 sequence is CASKAAGVGELFF. CDR3 DNA sequence: TGTGCCAGCAAAGCGGCGGGGGTCGGGGAGCTGTTTTTT.

Written as DNA, the CDR3 is TGTGCCAGCACTACGGAGGACTATGGCTACACCTTC. Amino acids: CASTTEDYGYTF. The V and J genes are TRBV2 and TRBJ1-2, with D unresolved. Trimming took 7 bases from V and 3 from J, leaving 9 bases between them. Germline assignment: CDR1 SNHLY and CDR2 FYNNEI. The CDR3 contains 12 residues.

This chain connects TRBV5-5 to TRBJ2-1; possible D gene TRBD2, 6 bases. Trimming shortened V by 2 bases and J by 4 bases, and 7 bases separated the two germline ends. CDR3 length: 13 residues. Germline values: CDR1 SGHKS, CDR2 YYEKEE (reference sequence). CDR3 in DNA: TGTGCCAGCAGCTTCGGGACTTACAATGAGCAGTTCTTC. Protein sequence: CASSFGTYNEQFF.

This sequence joins TRBV5-6 and TRBJ2-5; D gene unclear. This CDR3 contains 11 residues. Deletions cut 4 bases from V and 5 bases from J, with 6 bases between. Per germline, CDR1 SGHDT and CDR2 YYEEEE. The CDR3 region is CASSISETQYF. The CDR3 DNA is TGTGCCAGCAGCATATCCGAGACCCAGTACTTC.

This rearrangement joins TRBV16 to TRBJ2-7; TRBD2 aligns across 7 bases. CDR3 length: 15 amino acids. Germline CDR1 KGHSY, CDR2 FQNENV. J was trimmed by 0 bases and V by 4 bases; bases with no gene match: 6. The CDR3 loop is CASSLGRPSSYEQYF. The CDR3 DNA reads as TGTGCCAGCAGCCTCGGGAGGCCTAGCTCCTACGAGCAGTACTTC.

V is TRBV5-1 and J is TRBJ1-2; 7 bases match TRBD1. The CDR3 has 13 residues. The V gene's germline CDR1 is SGHRS and CDR2 YFSETQ. The ends lost 2 bases at V and 8 bases at J; junction bases unmatched: 6. The CDR3 DNA is TGCGCCAGCAGCTTCCTAACAGGGGACGGCTACACCTTC. Translation: CASSFLTGDGYTF. The full variable domain, its missing parts supplied by reference TRBV5-1 and TRBJ1-2, is KAGVTQTPRYLIKTRGQQVTLSCSPISGHRSVSWYQQTPGQGLQFLFEYFSETQRNKGNFPGRFSGRQFSNSRSEMNVSTLELGDSALYLCASSFLTGDGYTFGSGTRLTVV.

This chain links TRBV7-2 with TRBJ2-1, with 9 positions matching TRBD1. Germline lookup yields CDR1 SGHTA and CDR2 FQGNSA. Trimming cost V 5 bases and J 2 bases; bases outside gene matches: 16. CDR3 length: 19 amino acids. CDR3 in amino acids: CASSGRTGESGVTYNEQFF. The CDR3 region has the DNA TGTGCCAGCAGCGGGCGGACAGGGGAAAGCGGGGTGACCTACAATGAGCAGTTCTTC.